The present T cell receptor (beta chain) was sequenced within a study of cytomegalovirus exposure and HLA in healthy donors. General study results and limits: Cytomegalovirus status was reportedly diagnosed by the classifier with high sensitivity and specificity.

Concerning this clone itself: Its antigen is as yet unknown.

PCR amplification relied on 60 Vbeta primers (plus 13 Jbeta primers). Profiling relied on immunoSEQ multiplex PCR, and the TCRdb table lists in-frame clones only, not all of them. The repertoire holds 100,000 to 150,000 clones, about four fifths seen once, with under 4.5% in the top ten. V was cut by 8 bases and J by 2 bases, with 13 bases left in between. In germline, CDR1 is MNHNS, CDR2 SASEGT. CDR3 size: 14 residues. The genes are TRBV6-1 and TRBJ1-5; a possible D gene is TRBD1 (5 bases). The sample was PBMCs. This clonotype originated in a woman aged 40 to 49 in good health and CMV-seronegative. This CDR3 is CASHGTTGNQPQHF. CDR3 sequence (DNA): TGTGCCAGCCATGGGACTACGGGCAATCAGCCCCAGCATTTT.